This T cell receptor beta chain was profiled in a study of beta chain features in type 1 diabetes. General study findings and limits: For type 1 diabetes patients, VDJ junctions showed fewer insertions and more deletions. Cells with high TCR expression could be over-represented by cDNA sequencing.

V was clipped by 5 bases and J by 2 bases, with 7 bases between them. Looked up from germline, CDR1 is LNHDA and CDR2 is SQIVND (reference sequence). There are 14 residues in the CDR3. A few counts support this clone. Its cognate antigen is unknown. Every isolated RNA sample was fully reverse transcribed, so sequencing captured expressed TCRB transcripts. The average read count of naive, central memory and regulatory T cell samples was some 3.8 million. Clones were sequenced by immunoSEQ multiplex PCR, and TCRdb holds only the in-frame ones, with some missing. This repertoire shows about 150,000 clones, around 10% found once; its top ten account for around 2%.

The specimen sequenced was central memory CD4+ T cells from blood. The V gene is TRBV19, the J gene TRBJ2-6; a weak D match, TRBD2 (6 bases). The TCR sequence derives from a man between 18 and 35 years old in good health. The CDR3 loop reads CASSPGAGANVLTF. DNA for the CDR3: TGTGCCAGTAGTCCGGGGGCTGGGGCCAACGTCCTGACTTTC. Full variable domain (rest looked up from reference TRBV19 and TRBJ2-6): DGGITQSPKYLFRKEGQNVTLSCEQNLNHDAMYWYRQDPGQGLRLIYYSQIVNDFQKGDIAEGYSVSREKKESFPLTVTSAQKNPTAFYLCASSPGAGANVLTFGAGSRLTVL.